These T cell receptor beta chains were read from a single sample in a study of metastatic and nonmetastatic thyroid tumors. TCRdb ran MiXCR on the PCR reads. The sample lists about 50,000 clones; less than 4.5% were seen once. What was sequenced was blood. The receptor set was obtained from a female donor with papillary thyroid cancer or a benign thyroid nodule (not recorded which). Some clones in this sample may be carry-over from other donors' samples. The CDR3 runs from the conserved cysteine through the conserved F or W. The D gene is left open where the match is weak. Clone size, where shown, is once, few, many, or a class for clones that have expanded.

V: TRBV2; size: few; J: TRBJ2-1; D: .; CDR3: CASRPHNQGDNEQFF; DNA: TGTGCCAGCAGACCCCACAACCAAGGGGACAATGAGCAGTTCTTC
V: TRBV28; size: .; J: TRBJ2-7; D: TRBD2; CDR3: CASSLAGVNYEQYF; DNA: TGTGCCAGCAGTCTAGCGGGAGTCAACTACGAGCAGTACTTC
V: TRBV19; size: few; J: TRBJ2-5; D: .; CDR3: CASSIGGFQETQYF; DNA: TGTGCCAGTAGTATAGGAGGGTTCCAAGAGACCCAGTACTTC
V: TRBV20-1; size: .; J: TRBJ2-1; D: TRBD2; CDR3: CSARGLAGGENEHFF; DNA: TGCAGTGCTAGGGGACTAGCGGGAGGGGAAAATGAGCACTTCTTT
V: TRBV27; size: .; J: TRBJ2-6; D: .; CDR3: CASRVSGANVMTF; DNA: TGTGCCAGCAGGGTCTCTGGGGCAAACGTCATGACTTTC
V: TRBV25-1; size: many; J: TRBJ2-2; D: .; CDR3: CASSERETGELFF; DNA: TGTGCCAGCAGTGAAAGGGAGACCGGGGAGCTGTTTTTT
V: TRBV12-3/TRBV12-4; size: few; J: TRBJ2-3; D: TRBD2; CDR3: CAIADPTSGSDTQYF; DNA: TGTGCCATAGCCGACCCGACTAGCGGGTCCGATACGCAGTATTTT
V: TRBV7-3; size: many; J: TRBJ2-3; D: TRBD2; CDR3: CASSRGGSGTDTQYF; DNA: TGTGCCAGCAGCCGTGGCGGGAGCGGCACAGATACGCAGTATTTT
V: TRBV5-1; size: many; J: TRBJ1-2; D: TRBD1; CDR3: CASTPGQGWDGYTF; DNA: TGCGCCAGCACGCCGGGACAGGGGTGGGATGGCTACACCTTC
V: TRBV20-1; size: many; J: TRBJ2-7; D: .; CDR3: CSARVRVDYEQYF; DNA: TGCAGTGCTAGAGTGCGAGTTGACTACGAGCAGTACTTC
V: TRBV6-1; size: many; J: TRBJ2-7; D: TRBD2; CDR3: CASSETGTSGSYEQYF; DNA: TGTGCCAGCAGTGAAACGGGGACTAGCGGTTCCTACGAGCAGTACTTC
V: TRBV19; size: few; J: TRBJ2-7; D: TRBD2; CDR3: CASSKGLAGGEQYF; DNA: TGTGCCAGTAGTAAAGGACTAGCGGGAGGGGAGCAGTACTTC
V: TRBV6-1; size: .; J: TRBJ1-1; D: .; CDR3: CASSETGTERSEAFF; DNA: TGTGCCAGCAGTGAAACGGGAACCGAGCGGTCTGAAGCTTTCTTT
V: TRBV4-2; size: few; J: TRBJ2-7; D: TRBD1; CDR3: CASSQEVDTGDSYEQYF; DNA: TGTGCCAGCAGCCAAGAAGTCGACACAGGGGATTCCTACGAGCAGTACTTC
V: TRBV12-3/TRBV12-4; size: many; J: TRBJ2-5; D: TRBD1; CDR3: CASRRGLGTEKETQYF; DNA: TGTGCCAGCAGGCGCGGGCTCGGGACAGAAAAAGAGACCCAGTACTTC
V: TRBV12-3/TRBV12-4; size: many; J: TRBJ2-7; D: .; CDR3: CASSLSQEQYF; DNA: TGTGCCAGCAGTTTAAGCCAGGAGCAGTACTTC
V: TRBV2; size: many; J: TRBJ2-2; D: .; CDR3: CASTSVGGTGELFF; DNA: TGTGCCAGCACGAGTGTAGGGGGCACCGGGGAGCTGTTTTTT
V: TRBV12-5; size: few; J: TRBJ2-7; D: TRBD2; CDR3: CASGFQGGTTSPYEQYF; DNA: TGTGCTAGTGGTTTCCAAGGAGGAACGACTAGCCCCTACGAGCAGTACTTC
V: TRBV20-1; size: many; J: TRBJ2-5; D: .; CDR3: CSARSHQETQYF; DNA: TGCAGTGCTAGGAGCCACCAAGAGACCCAGTACTTC
V: TRBV27; size: many; J: TRBJ2-2; D: .; CDR3: CASRLRGPTGELFF; DNA: TGTGCCAGCAGGCTGCGGGGACCGACCGGGGAGCTGTTTTTT
V: TRBV6-1; size: medium-sized; J: TRBJ2-7; D: .; CDR3: CASSVEESSYEQYF; DNA: TGTGCCAGCAGTGTCGAGGAGAGCTCCTACGAGCAGTACTTC
V: TRBV2; size: many; J: TRBJ1-1; D: .; CDR3: CASSDGQGIRTEAFF; DNA: TGTGCCAGCAGTGACGGGCAGGGAATTAGGACTGAAGCTTTCTTT
V: TRBV6-4; size: many; J: TRBJ2-2; D: TRBD2; CDR3: CASNGGRVGPLFANTGELFF; DNA: TGTGCCAGCAACGGGGGGAGGGTGGGGCCATTGTTCGCGAACACCGGGGAGCTGTTTTTT
V: TRBV20-1; size: few; J: TRBJ2-1; D: TRBD2; CDR3: CSAPRLAGEAEQFF; DNA: TGCAGTGCGCCTAGACTAGCGGGAGAGGCTGAGCAGTTCTTC